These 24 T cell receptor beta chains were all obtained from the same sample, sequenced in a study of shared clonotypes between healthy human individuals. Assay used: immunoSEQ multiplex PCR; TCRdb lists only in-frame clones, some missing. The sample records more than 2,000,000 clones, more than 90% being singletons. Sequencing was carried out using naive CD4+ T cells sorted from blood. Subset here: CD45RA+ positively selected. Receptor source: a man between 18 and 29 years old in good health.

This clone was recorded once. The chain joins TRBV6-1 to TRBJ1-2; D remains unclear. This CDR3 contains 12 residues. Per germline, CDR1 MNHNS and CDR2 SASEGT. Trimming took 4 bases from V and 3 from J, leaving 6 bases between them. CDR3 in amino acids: CASSGRHYGYTF. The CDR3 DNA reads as TGTGCCAGCAGTGGGCGCCACTATGGCTACACCTTC.

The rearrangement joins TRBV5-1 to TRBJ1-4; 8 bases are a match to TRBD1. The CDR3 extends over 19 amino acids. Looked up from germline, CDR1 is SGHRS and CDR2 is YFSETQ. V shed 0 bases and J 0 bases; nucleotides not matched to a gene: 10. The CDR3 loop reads CASSLGLNRGNPTNEKLFF. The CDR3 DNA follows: TGCGCCAGCAGCTTGGGGCTCAACAGGGGGAATCCAACTAATGAAAAACTGTTTTTT.

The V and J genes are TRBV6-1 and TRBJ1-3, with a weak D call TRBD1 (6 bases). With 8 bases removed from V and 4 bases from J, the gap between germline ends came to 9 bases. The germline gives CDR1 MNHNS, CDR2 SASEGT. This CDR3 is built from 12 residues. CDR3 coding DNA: TGTGCCAGCCTGGACAGAGGAAACACCATATATTTT. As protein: CASLDRGNTIYF.

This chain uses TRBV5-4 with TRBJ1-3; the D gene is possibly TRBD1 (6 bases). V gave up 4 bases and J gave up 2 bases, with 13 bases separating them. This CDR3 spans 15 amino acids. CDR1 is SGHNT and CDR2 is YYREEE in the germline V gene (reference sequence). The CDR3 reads CASSIQGNPGNTIYF. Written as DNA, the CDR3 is TGTGCCAGCAGCATACAGGGAAACCCTGGAAACACCATATATTTT.

The CDR3 bases are TGTGCCATCAAGCGGGACAGGTCACAAGAGACCCAGTACTTC. Residues: CAIKRDRSQETQYF. The chain recombines TRBV10-3 with TRBJ2-5; D might be TRBD1 (8 bases). V was cut by 7 bases and J by 2 bases, with 14 bases left in between. CDR1 and CDR2 (germline): ENHRY, SYGVKD. The CDR3 length is 14 residues.

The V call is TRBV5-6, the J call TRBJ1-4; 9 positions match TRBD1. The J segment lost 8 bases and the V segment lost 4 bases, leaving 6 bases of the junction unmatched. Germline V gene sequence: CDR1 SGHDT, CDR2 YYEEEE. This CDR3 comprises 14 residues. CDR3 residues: CASSTGQGGEKLFF. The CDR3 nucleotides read TGTGCCAGCAGCACGGGACAGGGTGGGGAAAAACTGTTTTTT.

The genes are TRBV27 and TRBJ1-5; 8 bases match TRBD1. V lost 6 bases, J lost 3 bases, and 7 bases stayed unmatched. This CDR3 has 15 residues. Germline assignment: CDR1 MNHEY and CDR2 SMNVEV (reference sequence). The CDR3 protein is CASRESGQDNQPQHF. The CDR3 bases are TGTGCCAGCAGGGAGTCGGGACAGGACAATCAGCCCCAGCATTTT.

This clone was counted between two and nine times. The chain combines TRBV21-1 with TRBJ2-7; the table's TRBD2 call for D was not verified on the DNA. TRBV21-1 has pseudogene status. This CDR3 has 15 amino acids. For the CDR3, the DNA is TGTGCCAGCAGCGCGGGCCCGAGGAGCTCCTACGAGCAGTACTTC. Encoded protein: CASSAGPRSSYEQYF.

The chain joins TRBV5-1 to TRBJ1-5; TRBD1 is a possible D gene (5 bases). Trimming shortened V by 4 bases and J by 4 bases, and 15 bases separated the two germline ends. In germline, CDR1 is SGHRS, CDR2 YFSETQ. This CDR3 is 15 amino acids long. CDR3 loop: CASSRDGQWNQPQHF. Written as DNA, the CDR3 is TGCGCCAGCAGCCGGGACGGGCAATGGAATCAGCCCCAGCATTTT.

The CDR3 DNA reads as TGTGCCAGTAGTATAGGAACCTTTGGCGTGTCTGGCTACACCTTC. It codes for CASSIGTFGVSGYTF. The rearrangement joins TRBV19 to TRBJ1-2; D remains unclear. The CDR3 is 15 amino acids. Germline V gene sequence: CDR1 LNHDA, CDR2 SQIVND (reference sequence). V was shortened by 1 base and J by 7 bases, with 16 bases between the two germline ends.

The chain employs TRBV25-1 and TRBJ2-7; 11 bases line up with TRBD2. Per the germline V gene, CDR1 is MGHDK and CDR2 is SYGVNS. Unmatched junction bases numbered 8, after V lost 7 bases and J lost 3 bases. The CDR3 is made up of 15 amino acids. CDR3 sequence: CASKVGSGRGYEQYF. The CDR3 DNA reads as TGTGCCAGCAAGGTAGGTAGCGGGAGGGGCTACGAGCAGTACTTC.

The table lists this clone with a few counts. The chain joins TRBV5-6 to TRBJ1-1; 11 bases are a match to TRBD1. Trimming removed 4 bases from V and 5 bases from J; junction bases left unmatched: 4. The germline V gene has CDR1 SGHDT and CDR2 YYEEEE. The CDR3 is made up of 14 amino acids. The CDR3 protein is CASSGGQGATEAFF. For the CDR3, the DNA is TGTGCCAGCAGCGGAGGACAGGGGGCGACTGAAGCTTTCTTT.

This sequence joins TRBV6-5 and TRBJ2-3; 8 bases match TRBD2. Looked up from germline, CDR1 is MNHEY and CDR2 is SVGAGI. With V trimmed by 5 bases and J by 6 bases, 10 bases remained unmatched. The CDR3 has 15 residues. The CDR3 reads CASSQLAVGGDTQYF. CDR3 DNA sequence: TGTGCCAGCAGTCAACTAGCGGTCGGGGGGGATACGCAGTATTTT.

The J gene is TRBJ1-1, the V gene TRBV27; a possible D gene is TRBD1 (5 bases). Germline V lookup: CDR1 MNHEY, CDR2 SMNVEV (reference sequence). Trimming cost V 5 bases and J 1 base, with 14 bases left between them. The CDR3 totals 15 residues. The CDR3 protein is CASSPMGGSNTEAFF. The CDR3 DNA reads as TGTGCCAGCAGTCCCATGGGGGGATCGAACACTGAAGCTTTCTTT.

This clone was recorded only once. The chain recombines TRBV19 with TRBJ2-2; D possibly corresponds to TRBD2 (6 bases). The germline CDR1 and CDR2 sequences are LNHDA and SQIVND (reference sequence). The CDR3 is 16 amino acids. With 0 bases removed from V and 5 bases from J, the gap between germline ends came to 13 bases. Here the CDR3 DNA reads TGTGCCAGTAGTATAGATAGGGACTTGGCGACCGGGGAGCTGTTTTTT. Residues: CASSIDRDLATGELFF.

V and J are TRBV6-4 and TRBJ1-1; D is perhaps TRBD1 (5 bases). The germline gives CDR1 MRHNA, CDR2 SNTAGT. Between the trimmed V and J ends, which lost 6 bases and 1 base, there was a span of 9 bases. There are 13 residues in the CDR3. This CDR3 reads CASRVTENTEAFF. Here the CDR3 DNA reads TGTGCCAGCAGAGTGACAGAGAACACTGAAGCTTTCTTT.

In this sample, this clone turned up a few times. In nucleotides, the CDR3 is TGCGCCAGCAGTGACGCCAAGGGCACTGAAGCTTTCTTT. It translates to CASSDAKGTEAFF. The chain has TRBV10-1 and TRBJ1-1; D not resolved. The CDR3 consists of 13 residues. Germline CDR1 reads WNHNN; CDR2 reads SYGVQD (reference sequence). Trimming left V 3 bases short and J 4 bases short, with 9 bases between.

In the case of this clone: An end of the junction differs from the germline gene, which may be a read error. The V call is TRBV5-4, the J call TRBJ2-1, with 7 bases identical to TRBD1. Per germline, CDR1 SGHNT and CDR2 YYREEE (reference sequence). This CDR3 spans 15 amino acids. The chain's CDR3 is CASSQGTVRGNEQFF. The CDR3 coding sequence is TGCGCCAGCAGCCAAGGGACAGTCAGGGGCAATGAGCAGTTCTTC. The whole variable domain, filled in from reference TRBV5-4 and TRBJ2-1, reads ETGVTQSPTHLIKTRGQQVTLRCSSQSGHNTVSWYQQALGQGPQFIFQYYREEENGRGNFPPRFSGLQFPNYSSELNVNALELDDSALYLCASSQGTVRGNEQFFGPGTRLTVL.

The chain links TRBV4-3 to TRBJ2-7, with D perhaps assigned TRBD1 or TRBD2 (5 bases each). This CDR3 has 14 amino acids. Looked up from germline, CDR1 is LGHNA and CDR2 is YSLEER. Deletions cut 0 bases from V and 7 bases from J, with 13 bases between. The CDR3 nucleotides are TGCGCCAGCAGCCAAGATGGGGGAACCTCGGAGCAGTACTTC. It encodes CASSQDGGTSEQYF.

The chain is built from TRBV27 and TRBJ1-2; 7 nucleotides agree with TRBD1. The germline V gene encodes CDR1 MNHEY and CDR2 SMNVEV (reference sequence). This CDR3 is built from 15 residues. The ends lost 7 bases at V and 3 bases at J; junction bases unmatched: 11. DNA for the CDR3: TGTGCCAGCAAGCTAGGACAGGCTAGTCACTATGGCTACACCTTC. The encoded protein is CASKLGQASHYGYTF.

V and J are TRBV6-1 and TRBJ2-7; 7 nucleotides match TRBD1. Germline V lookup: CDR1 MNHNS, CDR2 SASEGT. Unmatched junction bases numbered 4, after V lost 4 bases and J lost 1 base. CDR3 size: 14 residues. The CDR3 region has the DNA TGTGCCAGCAGTGTAGGGGGCGCATCCTACGAGCAGTACTTC. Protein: CASSVGGASYEQYF.

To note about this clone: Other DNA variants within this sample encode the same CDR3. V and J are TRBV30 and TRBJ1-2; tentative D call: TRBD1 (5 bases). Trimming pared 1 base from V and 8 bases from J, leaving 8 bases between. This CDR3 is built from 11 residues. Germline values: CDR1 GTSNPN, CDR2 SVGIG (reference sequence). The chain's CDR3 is CAWSGGYGYTF. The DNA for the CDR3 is TGTGCCTGGAGTGGGGGGTACGGCTACACCTTC.

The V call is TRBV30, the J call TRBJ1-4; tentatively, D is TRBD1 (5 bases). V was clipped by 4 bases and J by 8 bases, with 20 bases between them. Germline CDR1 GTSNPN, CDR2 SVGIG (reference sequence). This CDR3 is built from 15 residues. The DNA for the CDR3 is TGTGCCTGGACCGATGTTCGGGGGAATAGGGAAAAACTGTTTTTT. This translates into CAWTDVRGNREKLFF. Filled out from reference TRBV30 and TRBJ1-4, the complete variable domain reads SQTIHQWPATLVQPVGSPLSLECTVEGTSNPNLYWYRQAAGRGLQLLFYSVGIGQISSEVPQNLSASRPQDRQFILSSKKLLLSDSGFYLCAWTDVRGNREKLFFGSGTQLSVL.

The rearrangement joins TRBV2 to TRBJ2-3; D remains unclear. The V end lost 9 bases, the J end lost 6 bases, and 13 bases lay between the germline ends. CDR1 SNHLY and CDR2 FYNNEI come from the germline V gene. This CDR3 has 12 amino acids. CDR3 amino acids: CASVQAKDTQYF. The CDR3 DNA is TGTGCCAGTGTTCAAGCTAAGGATACGCAGTATTTT.